A single sample gave rise to the 11 T cell receptor beta chains below, sequenced in a study of technical replicates of blood from several donors (dated by TCRdb to the late 2010s). Library preparation employed the immunoSEQ multiplex PCR assay. The immuneACCESS repertoire file appears here via TCRdb, limited to in-frame rearrangements. These files lack a portion of the clones; in checked studies, under half of the deficit traces to unresolved V genes, and the cause of the others is not known. Present in this sample are 85,000 to 100,000 clones, 85% to 95% of which were seen just once. The ten largest account for approximately 0.26% of the sample. Sequencing was done on a sample of T cells isolated from PBMCs. Every receptor here comes from a human donor in good health.

V usage is TRBV29-1 and J usage is TRBJ2-2, with 9 positions matching TRBD1. Germline V gene lookup returns CDR1 SQVTM and CDR2 ANQGSEA. The CDR3 is 13 residues long. The V segment lost 5 bases and the J segment 6 bases; nucleotides outside the gene matches: 4. Written as DNA, the CDR3 is TGCAGCGTTTCGGGACAGGGCGCCGGGGAGCTGTTTTTT. This codes for CSVSGQGAGELFF.

The V call is TRBV5-4, the J call TRBJ2-5; 11 nucleotides agree with TRBD2. The CDR3 has 14 residues. The V gene's germline CDR1 is SGHNT and CDR2 YYREEE (reference sequence). J gave up 2 bases and V 5 bases, and 2 bases lay outside the gene matches. CDR3: CASRTSGVQETQYF. CDR3 bases: TGTGCCAGCAGGACTAGCGGGGTGCAAGAGACCCAGTACTTC.

The CDR3 DNA sequence: TGTGCCAGCAGCAGACTAGACGGGAGTGGTGAGCAGTTCTTC. This codes for CASSRLDGSGEQFF. V usage is TRBV28 and J usage is TRBJ2-1, with a possible D match to TRBD2 (6 bases). CDR3 size: 14 residues. V was trimmed by 6 bases and J by 9 bases, leaving 18 bases between them. In germline, CDR1 is MDHEN, CDR2 SYDVKM.

J is TRBJ2-1 and V is TRBV2; TRBD2 matches at 10 bases. After removal of 3 bases from V and 3 bases from J, the junction contained 14 bases not matched to a gene. This CDR3 is 19 amino acids long. Looked up from germline, CDR1 is SNHLY and CDR2 is FYNNEI. The CDR3 sequence is CASSDDERGGAWGYNEQFF. As DNA, the CDR3 is TGTGCCAGCAGTGATGACGAGCGGGGGGGGGCCTGGGGCTACAATGAGCAGTTCTTC.

The V call is TRBV19, the J call TRBJ2-7, with 10 bases lining up with TRBD2. CDR1 and CDR2 from the germline V gene are LNHDA and SQIVND (reference sequence). The V and J ends lost 5 bases and 3 bases, in that order; junction bases with no gene match: 7. The CDR3 runs 15 residues. The DNA for the CDR3 is TGTGCCAGTAGTCGACCACTAGCGGGAAACTACGAGCAGTACTTC. This codes for CASSRPLAGNYEQYF. Full variable domain (outside the CDR3, taken from reference TRBV19 and TRBJ2-7): DGGITQSPKYLFRKEGQNVTLSCEQNLNHDAMYWYRQDPGQGLRLIYYSQIVNDFQKGDIAEGYSVSREKKESFPLTVTSAQKNPTAFYLCASSRPLAGNYEQYFGPGTRLTVT.

This chain connects TRBV15 to TRBJ1-5, with a tentative D call TRBD1 (5 bases). The CDR3 has 15 amino acids. The germline gives CDR1 LNHNV, CDR2 YYDKDF (reference sequence). V shed 0 bases and J shed 6 bases, with 12 bases lying between them. The DNA of the CDR3 is TGTGCCACCAGCAGAGATAGGGGCAGTAGTCAGCCCCAGCATTTT. Encoded protein: CATSRDRGSSQPQHF.

The gene calls are TRBV5-6 and TRBJ2-1; 9 nucleotides match TRBD2. Germline CDR1 reads SGHDT; CDR2 reads YYEEEE. J was trimmed by 5 bases and V by 4 bases; bases with no gene match: 7. This CDR3 comprises 15 residues. The CDR3 protein is CASSEGLAGDNEQFF. The CDR3 DNA reads TGTGCCAGCAGCGAGGGACTAGCAGGAGACAATGAGCAGTTCTTC. Combining the CDR3 with reference TRBV5-6 and TRBJ2-1 gives the whole variable domain DAGVTQSPTHLIKTRGQQVTLRCSPKSGHDTVSWYQQALGQGPQFIFQYYEEEERQRGNFPDRFSGHQFPNYSSELNVNALLLGDSALYLCASSEGLAGDNEQFFGPGTRLTVL.

The chain combines TRBV10-3 with TRBJ2-3; 11 positions match TRBD2. The CDR3 consists of 17 residues. Germline V CDR1 and CDR2: ENHRY, SYGVKD. J was trimmed by 3 bases and V by 0 bases; bases with no gene match: 5. The CDR3 DNA reads as TGTGCCATCAGTGAGTCGCTTAGACTAGCGGGGACAGATACGCAGTATTTT. This translates into CAISESLRLAGTDTQYF.

V is TRBV7-9 and J is TRBJ2-1; 9 bases align to TRBD2. The CDR3 is 16 residues long. The junction had 7 bases not matched to a gene; V was cut back by 5 bases and J by 2 bases. Per the germline V gene, CDR1 is SEHNR and CDR2 is FQNEAQ (reference sequence). The CDR3 spells CASSQTAGGPYNEQFF. The CDR3, as DNA: TGTGCCAGCAGCCAAACCGCGGGGGGGCCCTACAATGAGCAGTTCTTC.

This chain uses TRBV4-2 with TRBJ2-1, with TRBD2 matching over 10 bases. CDR1 LGHNA and CDR2 YNFKEQ come from the germline V gene. This CDR3 comprises 16 residues. Germline trimming cut 6 bases from V and 0 bases from J; bases unmatched to any gene: 5. In DNA, the CDR3 is TGTGCCAGCAGAGAATCTAGCGGGAGCTCCTACAATGAGCAGTTCTTC. Its protein product is CASRESSGSSYNEQFF.

The chain couples TRBV6-1 to TRBJ1-2; D is perhaps TRBD1 (6 bases). The CDR3 has 14 amino acids. Germline V gives CDR1 MNHNS, CDR2 SASEGT. V was trimmed by 4 bases and J by 6 bases, leaving 15 bases between them. This CDR3 reads CASSAGLQGDGYTF. CDR3 nucleotides: TGTGCCAGCAGTGCCGGCCTACAGGGTGATGGCTACACCTTC.